This T cell receptor beta chain was profiled in a study of T cell responses to AZD1222 COVID-19 vaccine. Study-level results: Donors were mostly white British, more females; clonal diversity possibly underestimated.

Clones were read by immunoSEQ multiplex PCR, and TCRdb kept only the in-frame ones, dropping some. The table lists tens of thousands of clones, around nine tenths of them singletons. V was clipped by 2 bases and J by 9 bases; unmatched bases: 2. The CDR3 has 12 amino acids. Germline V CDR1 and CDR2: SGHRS, YFSETQ. In regard to this clone: Antigen specificity is unknown.

This sequence originates from an adult in good health. The chain recombines TRBV5-1 with TRBJ1-1, with 9 bases matching TRBD1. Sample: peripheral blood, taken on day 0 of MenACWY control vaccination. The CDR3 sequence: CASSLGQGKAFF. CDR3 DNA sequence: TGCGCCAGCAGCTTAGGACAGGGGAAAGCTTTCTTT. The variable domain in full, with the rest retrieved from reference TRBV5-1 and TRBJ1-1, is KAGVTQTPRYLIKTRGQQVTLSCSPISGHRSVSWYQQTPGQGLQFLFEYFSETQRNKGNFPGRFSGRQFSNSRSEMNVSTLELGDSALYLCASSLGQGKAFFGQGTRLTVV.